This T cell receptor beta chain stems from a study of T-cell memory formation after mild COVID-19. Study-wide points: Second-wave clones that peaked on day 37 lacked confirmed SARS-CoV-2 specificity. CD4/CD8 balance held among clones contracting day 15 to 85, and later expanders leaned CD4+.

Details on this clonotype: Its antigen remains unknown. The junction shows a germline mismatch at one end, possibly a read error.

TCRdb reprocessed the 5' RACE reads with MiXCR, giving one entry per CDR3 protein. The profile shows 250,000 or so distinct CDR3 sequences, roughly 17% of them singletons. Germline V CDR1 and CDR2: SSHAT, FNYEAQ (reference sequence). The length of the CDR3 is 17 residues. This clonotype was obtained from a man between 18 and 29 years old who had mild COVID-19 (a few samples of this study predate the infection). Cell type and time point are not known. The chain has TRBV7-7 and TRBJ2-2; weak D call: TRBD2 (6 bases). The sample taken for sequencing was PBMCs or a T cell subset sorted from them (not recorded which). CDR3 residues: CASSLGPGDANTGELFF. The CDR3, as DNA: TGTGCTAGCAGCTTAGGACCGGGGGACGCGAACACCGGGGAGCTGTTTTTT. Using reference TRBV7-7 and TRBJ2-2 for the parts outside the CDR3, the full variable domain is GAGVSQSPRYKVTKRGQDVTLRCDPISSHATLYWYQQALGQGPEFLTYFNYEAQPDKSGLPSDRFSAERPEGSISTLTIQRTEQRDSAMYRCASSLGPGDANTGELFFGEGSRLTVL.